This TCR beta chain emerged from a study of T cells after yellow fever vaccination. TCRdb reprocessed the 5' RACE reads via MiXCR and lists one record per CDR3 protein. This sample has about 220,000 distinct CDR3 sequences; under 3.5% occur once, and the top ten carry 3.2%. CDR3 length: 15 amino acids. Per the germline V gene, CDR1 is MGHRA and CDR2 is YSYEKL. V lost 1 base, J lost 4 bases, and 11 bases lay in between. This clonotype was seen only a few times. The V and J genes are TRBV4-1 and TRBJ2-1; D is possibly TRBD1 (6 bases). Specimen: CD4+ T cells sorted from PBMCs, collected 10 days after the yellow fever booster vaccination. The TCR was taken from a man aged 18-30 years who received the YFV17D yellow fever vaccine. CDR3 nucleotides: TGCGCCAGCAGCCAAGCCCGGGACACTTACAATGAGCAGTTCTTC. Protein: CASSQARDTYNEQFF.